This TCR beta chain was observed in a study of shared clonotypes between healthy human individuals (dated by TCRdb to the early 2020s). The study in broad terms: Two women and a few men aged 18 to 49 years were included in the cohort. For each donor, three plates each were used for CD4 naive and CD4 memory, two plates were used for CD8 naive, and one plate was used for CD8 memory. To estimate repertoire size and how much clonotypes are shared between individuals, the study performed deep sequencing of blood TCR repertoires from a few healthy adults. To increase sequencing depth and limit assay-specific biases, TCR repertoire library preparation and sequencing were carried out by different laboratories using diverse techniques. Between about 0.85 and 9.5 billion PBMCs per donor were obtained by leukapheresis.

Broad study findings and their caveats: Sampling was limited to blood, and TCR repertoires in tissue likely differ from TCR repertoires in blood. Based on pairwise subsampling, the degree of clonotype sharing among donors was expected to be affected by sequencing depth. Because the study included a small number of donors, the genetic and exposure-history diversity represented was limited. Clonotypes shared by all four sorted-subset donors showed higher generation probabilities than non-shared clonotypes. Incomplete sequencing was indicated by rarefaction of sorted-subset datasets, despite the large sequencing depth. Naive subsets generally had larger estimated clonotype richness than memory subsets. When several donors were compared, the shared fraction of clonotypes was roughly 5% for naive CD4, 3.5% for naive CD8, 2.3% for memory CD4, and approximately 0.4% for memory CD8.

Using the deep immunoSEQ assay, TCR CDR3 regions were amplified from genomic DNA by multiplex PCR. Extracted genomic DNA from each cell subset was spread evenly across all wells of several immunoSEQ 96-well plates, with each plate serving as a replicate. For sorted subsets, approximately 200 ng of genomic DNA, equivalent to some 30,000 T cell genomes, went into each replicate PCR. Purified libraries were quantified with a Qubit 3.0 fluorometer, sized on a Bioanalyzer 2100, and re-quantified with the KAPA Library Quantification kit. Each immunoSEQ 96-well plate was sequenced on its own single-read 150-cycle Illumina NextSeq 550 flow cell. For the original study's pipeline: Because only junctional sequences without quality scores were contained in the immunoSEQ output, filtering matching that applied to full-length reads could not be performed. To assign V/J genes and CDR3, sequences were annotated using PyIR, a Python wrapper for IgBLAST v1.9, with IMGT germline references. Reads were filtered out if the reads had weak V/J assignments (E-value above 1e-6), no CDR3, stop codons, out-of-frame junctions, or ambiguous translated residues. V3J clonotypes were defined by identical inferred V gene, J gene, and CDR3 amino acid sequence. The percentage overlap between two repertoires was calculated by dividing the number of shared unique clonotypes by the size of the smaller repertoire. Richness of each repertoire was evaluated using RTK rarefaction, the Chao1 estimator, and Recon v2.1 estimates of unobserved clonotypes. Generation probabilities were computed with OLGA for all TCRbeta clonotypes obtained by the gDNA method from several donors. Drawn from immuneACCESS, this table holds only the in-frame rearrangements with V and J called that TCRdb kept. Clones are partly lost; checked studies trace under half to an unresolved V gene and leave the rest unexplained. Clonal size and the V and J genes are those of that table, whereas D and trimming came from the DNA. This sample lists over a million clones; about 80% were detected once. The ten most abundant clones make up 0.55% to 0.7% of the sample.

This clone was counted once. Its antigen specificity is not known. Base qualities are not provided; no much larger clone lies one nucleotide away. Per the germline V gene, KGHSH is the CDR1 and LQKENI is the CDR2. The CDR3 starts with the cysteine, ends with the phenylalanine, and has 14 residues. Only the CDR3 DNA is retained, 42 bases long and in frame from the first base. The germline V end is reduced by 3 bases and the J end by 14 bases; junction bases left unmatched: 6. The donors were healthy, HIV-negative adults with no recently reported acute infections or vaccinations. All donors were Caucasian adults living in Nashville, Tennessee, USA. CD4+ T cells were enriched by magnetic negative selection; naive cells were then positively selected on CD45RA, and the negative fraction formed the memory subset. Blood was obtained by leukapheresis, after which PBMCs were separated by Ficoll-Histopaque density gradient centrifugation and cryopreserved in liquid nitrogen vapor phase. Purity and quantity of every magnetically sorted T cell population were checked by analytical flow cytometry. From each sorted fraction, genomic DNA was isolated and quantified by UV absorbance on a Nanodrop 2000c.

The chain couples TRBV18 to TRBJ2-1; TRBD2 aligns with 14 central bases. The sequencing sample was made of memory CD4+ T cells from PBMCs. The cell subset or site label on this specimen signifies: CD45RA-negative fraction. The TCR was taken from a man aged 18 to 29 in good health. Some clones in this sample may be carry-over from other donors' samples. The DNA reads TGTGCCAGCTCACCCACCGGGACTAGCGGGAGAAAGTTCTTC. Its protein is CASSPTGTSGRKFF.